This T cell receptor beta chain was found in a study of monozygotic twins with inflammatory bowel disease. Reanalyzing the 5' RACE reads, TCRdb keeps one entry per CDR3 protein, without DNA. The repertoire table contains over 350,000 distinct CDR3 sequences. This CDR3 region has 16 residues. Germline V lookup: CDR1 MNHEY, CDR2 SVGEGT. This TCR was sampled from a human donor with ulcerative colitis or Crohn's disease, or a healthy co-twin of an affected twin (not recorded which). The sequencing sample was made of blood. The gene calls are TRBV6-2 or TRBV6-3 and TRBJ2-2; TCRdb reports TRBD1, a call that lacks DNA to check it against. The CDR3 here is CASSYSPRVRTGELFF.